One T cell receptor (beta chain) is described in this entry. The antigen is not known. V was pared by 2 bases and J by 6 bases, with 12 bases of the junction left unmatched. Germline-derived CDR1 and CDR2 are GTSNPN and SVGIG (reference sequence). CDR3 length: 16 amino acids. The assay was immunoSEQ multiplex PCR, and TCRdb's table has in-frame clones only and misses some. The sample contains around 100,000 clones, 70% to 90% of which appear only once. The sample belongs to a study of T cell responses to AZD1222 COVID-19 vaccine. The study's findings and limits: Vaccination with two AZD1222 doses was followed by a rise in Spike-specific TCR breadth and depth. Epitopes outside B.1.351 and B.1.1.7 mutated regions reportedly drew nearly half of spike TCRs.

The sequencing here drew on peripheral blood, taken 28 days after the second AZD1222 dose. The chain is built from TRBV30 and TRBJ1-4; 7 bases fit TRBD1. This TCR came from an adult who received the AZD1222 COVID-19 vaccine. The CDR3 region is CAWSRASTGVHEKLFF. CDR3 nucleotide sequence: TGTGCCTGGAGTAGAGCCTCTACAGGGGTTCATGAAAAACTGTTTTTT.